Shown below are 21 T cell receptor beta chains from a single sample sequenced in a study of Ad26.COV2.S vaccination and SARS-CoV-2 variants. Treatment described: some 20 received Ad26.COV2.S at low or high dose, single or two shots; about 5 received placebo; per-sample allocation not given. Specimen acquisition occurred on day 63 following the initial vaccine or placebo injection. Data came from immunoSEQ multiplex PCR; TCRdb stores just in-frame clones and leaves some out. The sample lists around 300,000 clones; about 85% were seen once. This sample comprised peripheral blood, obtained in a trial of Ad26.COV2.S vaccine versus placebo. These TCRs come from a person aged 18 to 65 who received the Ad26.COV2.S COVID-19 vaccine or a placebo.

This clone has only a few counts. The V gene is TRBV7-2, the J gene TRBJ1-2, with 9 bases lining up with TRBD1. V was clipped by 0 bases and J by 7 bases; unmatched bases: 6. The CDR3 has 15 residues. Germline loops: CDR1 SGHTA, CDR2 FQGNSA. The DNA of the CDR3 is TGTGCCAGCAGCTTAGCCCACTCACAGGGGGCTGGCTACACCTTC. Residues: CASSLAHSQGAGYTF. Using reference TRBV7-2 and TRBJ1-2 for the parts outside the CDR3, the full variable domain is GAGVSQSPSNKVTEKGKDVELRCDPISGHTALYWYRQSLGQGLEFLIYFQGNSAPDKSGLPSDRFSAERTGGSVSTLTIQRTQQEDSAVYLCASSLAHSQGAGYTFGSGTRLTVV.

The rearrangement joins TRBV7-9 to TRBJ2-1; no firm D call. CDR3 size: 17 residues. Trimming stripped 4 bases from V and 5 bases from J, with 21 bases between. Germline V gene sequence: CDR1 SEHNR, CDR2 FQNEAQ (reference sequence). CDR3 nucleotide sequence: TGTGCCAGCAGCTCGACCAGACACACCCCAAAGGACAATGAGCAGTTCTTC. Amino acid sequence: CASSSTRHTPKDNEQFF.

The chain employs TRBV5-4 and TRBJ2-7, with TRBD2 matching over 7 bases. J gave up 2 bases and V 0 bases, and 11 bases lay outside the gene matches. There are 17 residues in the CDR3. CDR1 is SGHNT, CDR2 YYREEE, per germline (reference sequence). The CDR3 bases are TGTGCCAGCAGCTTGGGGGGGGGAACCCTACGGGCCTACGAGCAGTACTTC. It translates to CASSLGGGTLRAYEQYF.

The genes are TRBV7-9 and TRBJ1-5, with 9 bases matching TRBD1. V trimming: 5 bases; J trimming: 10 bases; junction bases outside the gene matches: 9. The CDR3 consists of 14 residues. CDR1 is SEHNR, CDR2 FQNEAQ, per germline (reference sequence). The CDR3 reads CASSRTGALLPQHF. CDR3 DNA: TGTGCCAGCAGCCGGACAGGGGCCCTTCTCCCCCAGCATTTT.

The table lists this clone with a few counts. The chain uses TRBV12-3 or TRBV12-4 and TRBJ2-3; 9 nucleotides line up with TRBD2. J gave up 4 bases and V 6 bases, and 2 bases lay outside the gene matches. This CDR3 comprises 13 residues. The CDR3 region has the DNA TGTGCCAGCAGCATAGCGGGGGCAGATACGCAGTATTTT. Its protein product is CASSIAGADTQYF.

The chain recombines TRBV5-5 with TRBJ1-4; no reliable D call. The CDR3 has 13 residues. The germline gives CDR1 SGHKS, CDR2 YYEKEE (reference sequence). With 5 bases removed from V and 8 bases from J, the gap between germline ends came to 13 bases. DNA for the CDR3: TGTGCCAGCAGAAATCACTTGGACGAAAAACTGTTTTTT. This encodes CASRNHLDEKLFF.

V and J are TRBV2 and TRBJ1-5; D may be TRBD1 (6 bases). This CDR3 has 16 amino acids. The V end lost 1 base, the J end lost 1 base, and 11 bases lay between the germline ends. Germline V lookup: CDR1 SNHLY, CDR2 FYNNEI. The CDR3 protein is CASSEGLGASNQPQHF. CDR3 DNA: TGTGCCAGCAGTGAAGGGTTGGGGGCGAGCAATCAGCCCCAGCATTTT. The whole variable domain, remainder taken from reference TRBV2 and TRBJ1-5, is EPEVTQTPSHQVTQMGQEVILRCVPISNHLYFYWYRQILGQKVEFLVSFYNNEISEKSEIFDDQFSVERPDGSNFTLKIRSTKLEDSAMYFCASSEGLGASNQPQHFGDGTRLSIL.

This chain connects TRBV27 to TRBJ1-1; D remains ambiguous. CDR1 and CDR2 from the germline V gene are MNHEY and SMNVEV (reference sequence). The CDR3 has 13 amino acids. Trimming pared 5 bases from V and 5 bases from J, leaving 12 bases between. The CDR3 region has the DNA TGTGCCAGCAGTCCGGCCGGGTGGACTGAAGCTTTCTTT. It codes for CASSPAGWTEAFF.

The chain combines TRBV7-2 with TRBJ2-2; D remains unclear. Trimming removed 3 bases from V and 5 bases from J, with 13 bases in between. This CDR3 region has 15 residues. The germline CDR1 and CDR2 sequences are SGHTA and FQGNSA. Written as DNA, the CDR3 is TGTGCCAGCAGCTTTCGGAAAGGGCAAACCGGGGAGCTGTTTTTT. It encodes CASSFRKGQTGELFF.

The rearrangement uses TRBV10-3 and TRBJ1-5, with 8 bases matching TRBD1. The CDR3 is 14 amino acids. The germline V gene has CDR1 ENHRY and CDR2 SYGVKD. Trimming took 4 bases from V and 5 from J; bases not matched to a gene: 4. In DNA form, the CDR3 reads TGTGCCATCAGTGGGTCGACAGGGGATCAGCCCCAGCATTTT. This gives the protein CAISGSTGDQPQHF.

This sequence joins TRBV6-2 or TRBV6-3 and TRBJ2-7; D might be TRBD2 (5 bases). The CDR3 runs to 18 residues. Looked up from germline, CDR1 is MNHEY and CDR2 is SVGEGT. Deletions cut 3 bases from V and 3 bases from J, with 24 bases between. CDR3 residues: CASSYGSRGVLRDYEQYF. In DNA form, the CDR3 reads TGTGCCAGCAGTTATGGTTCACGGGGAGTTTTAAGGGACTACGAGCAGTACTTC.

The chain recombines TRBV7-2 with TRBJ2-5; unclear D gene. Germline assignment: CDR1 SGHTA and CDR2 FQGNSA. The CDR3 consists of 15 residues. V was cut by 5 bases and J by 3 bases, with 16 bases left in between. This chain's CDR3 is CASSATPGYEETQYF. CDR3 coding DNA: TGTGCCAGCAGCGCGACGCCGGGCTATGAAGAGACCCAGTACTTC.

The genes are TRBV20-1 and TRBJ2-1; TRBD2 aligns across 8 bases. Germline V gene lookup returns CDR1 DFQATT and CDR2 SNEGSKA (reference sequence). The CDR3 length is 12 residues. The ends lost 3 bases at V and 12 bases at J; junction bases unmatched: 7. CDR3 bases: TGCAGTGCTAGTCGTGGGACTAGTGCGCAGTTCTTC. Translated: CSASRGTSAQFF.

CDR3 DNA sequence: TGCGCCAGCAGCTTGTGGTCGGCTAGGGGGGCCAACGTCCTGACTTTC. Translating it yields CASSLWSARGANVLTF. The gene calls are TRBV5-1 and TRBJ2-6; D is unclear. This CDR3 has 16 residues. The V gene's germline CDR1 is SGHRS and CDR2 YFSETQ. The V gene lost 1 base and the J gene lost 4 bases, with 12 bases spanning the gap.

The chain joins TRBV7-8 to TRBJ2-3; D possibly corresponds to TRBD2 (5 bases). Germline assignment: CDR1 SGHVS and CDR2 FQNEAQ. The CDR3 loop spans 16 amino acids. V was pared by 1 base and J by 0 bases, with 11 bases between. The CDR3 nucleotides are TGTGCCAGCAGCTTAGAGAGGGCAAGGAGCACAGATACGCAGTATTTT. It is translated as CASSLERARSTDTQYF.

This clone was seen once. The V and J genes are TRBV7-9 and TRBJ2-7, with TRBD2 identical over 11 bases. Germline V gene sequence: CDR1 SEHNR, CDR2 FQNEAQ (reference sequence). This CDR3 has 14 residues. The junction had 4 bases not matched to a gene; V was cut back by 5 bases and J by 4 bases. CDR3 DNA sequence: TGTGCCAGCAGCGAAACTAGCGGGAGTTACGAGCAGTACTTC. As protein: CASSETSGSYEQYF.

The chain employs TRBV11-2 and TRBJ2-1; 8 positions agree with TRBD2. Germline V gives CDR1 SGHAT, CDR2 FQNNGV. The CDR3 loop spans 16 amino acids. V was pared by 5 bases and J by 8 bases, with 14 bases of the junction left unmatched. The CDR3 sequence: CASSHLEGLAWHEQFF. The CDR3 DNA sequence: TGTGCCAGCAGCCATCTAGAAGGACTAGCTTGGCATGAGCAGTTCTTC. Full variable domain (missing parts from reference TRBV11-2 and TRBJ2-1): EAGVAQSPRYKIIEKRQSVAFWCNPISGHATLYWYQQILGQGPKLLIQFQNNGVVDDSQLPKDRFSAERLKGVDSTLKIQPAKLEDSAVYLCASSHLEGLAWHEQFFGPGTRLTVL.

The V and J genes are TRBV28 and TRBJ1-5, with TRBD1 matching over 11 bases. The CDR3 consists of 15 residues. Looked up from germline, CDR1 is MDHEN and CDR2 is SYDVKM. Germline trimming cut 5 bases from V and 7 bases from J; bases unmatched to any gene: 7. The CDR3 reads CASSLGQGALQPQHF. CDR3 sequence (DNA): TGTGCCAGCAGTCTAGGACAGGGGGCCTTGCAGCCCCAGCATTTT.

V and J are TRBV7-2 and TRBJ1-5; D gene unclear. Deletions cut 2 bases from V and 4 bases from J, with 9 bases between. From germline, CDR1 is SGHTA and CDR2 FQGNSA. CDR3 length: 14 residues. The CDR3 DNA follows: TGTGCCAGCAGCTTAACGAGACTTAATCAGCCCCAGCATTTT. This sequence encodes CASSLTRLNQPQHF.

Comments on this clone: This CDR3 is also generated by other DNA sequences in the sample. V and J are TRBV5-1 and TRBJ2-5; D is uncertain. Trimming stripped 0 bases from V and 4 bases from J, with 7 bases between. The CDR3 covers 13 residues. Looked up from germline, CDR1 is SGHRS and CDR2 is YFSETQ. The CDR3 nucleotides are TGCGCCAGCAGCTTGGAGGGCCGAGAGACCCAGTACTTC. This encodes CASSLEGRETQYF.

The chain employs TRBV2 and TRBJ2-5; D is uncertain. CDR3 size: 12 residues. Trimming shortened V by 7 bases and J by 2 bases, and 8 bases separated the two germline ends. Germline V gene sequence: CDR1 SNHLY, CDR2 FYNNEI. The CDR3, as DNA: TGTGCCAGCAACCAGGAGCAAGAGACCCAGTACTTC. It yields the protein CASNQEQETQYF.